The sequence of this TCR beta chain was determined in a study of shared clonotypes between healthy human individuals. Broader study findings: Read depth was anticipated to influence clonotype sharing among donors.

Note on this clone: No antigen is known for it.

Looked up from germline, CDR1 is SGHTA and CDR2 is FQGNSA. Trimming removed 7 bases from V and 0 bases from J, with 20 bases in between. The CDR3 totals 17 residues. The protocol was immunoSEQ multiplex PCR, while the TCRdb copy is restricted to in-frame clones and leaves out a portion. The sample consists of about 820,000 clones, around 92% of them appearing once. Naive CD8 cells lacked CD45RO, underwent positive selection for CCR7 and left out terminally differentiated effector memory CD45RA+ cells. J is TRBJ2-3 and V is TRBV7-2; unclear D gene. The material sequenced was naive CD8+ T cells sorted from blood. The receptor was derived from a man in his thirties or forties in good health. CDR3 sequence reads: CASIINRAGTSTDTQYF. CDR3 sequence (DNA): TGTGCCAGCATTATTAATCGGGCTGGAACTAGCACAGATACGCAGTATTTT.